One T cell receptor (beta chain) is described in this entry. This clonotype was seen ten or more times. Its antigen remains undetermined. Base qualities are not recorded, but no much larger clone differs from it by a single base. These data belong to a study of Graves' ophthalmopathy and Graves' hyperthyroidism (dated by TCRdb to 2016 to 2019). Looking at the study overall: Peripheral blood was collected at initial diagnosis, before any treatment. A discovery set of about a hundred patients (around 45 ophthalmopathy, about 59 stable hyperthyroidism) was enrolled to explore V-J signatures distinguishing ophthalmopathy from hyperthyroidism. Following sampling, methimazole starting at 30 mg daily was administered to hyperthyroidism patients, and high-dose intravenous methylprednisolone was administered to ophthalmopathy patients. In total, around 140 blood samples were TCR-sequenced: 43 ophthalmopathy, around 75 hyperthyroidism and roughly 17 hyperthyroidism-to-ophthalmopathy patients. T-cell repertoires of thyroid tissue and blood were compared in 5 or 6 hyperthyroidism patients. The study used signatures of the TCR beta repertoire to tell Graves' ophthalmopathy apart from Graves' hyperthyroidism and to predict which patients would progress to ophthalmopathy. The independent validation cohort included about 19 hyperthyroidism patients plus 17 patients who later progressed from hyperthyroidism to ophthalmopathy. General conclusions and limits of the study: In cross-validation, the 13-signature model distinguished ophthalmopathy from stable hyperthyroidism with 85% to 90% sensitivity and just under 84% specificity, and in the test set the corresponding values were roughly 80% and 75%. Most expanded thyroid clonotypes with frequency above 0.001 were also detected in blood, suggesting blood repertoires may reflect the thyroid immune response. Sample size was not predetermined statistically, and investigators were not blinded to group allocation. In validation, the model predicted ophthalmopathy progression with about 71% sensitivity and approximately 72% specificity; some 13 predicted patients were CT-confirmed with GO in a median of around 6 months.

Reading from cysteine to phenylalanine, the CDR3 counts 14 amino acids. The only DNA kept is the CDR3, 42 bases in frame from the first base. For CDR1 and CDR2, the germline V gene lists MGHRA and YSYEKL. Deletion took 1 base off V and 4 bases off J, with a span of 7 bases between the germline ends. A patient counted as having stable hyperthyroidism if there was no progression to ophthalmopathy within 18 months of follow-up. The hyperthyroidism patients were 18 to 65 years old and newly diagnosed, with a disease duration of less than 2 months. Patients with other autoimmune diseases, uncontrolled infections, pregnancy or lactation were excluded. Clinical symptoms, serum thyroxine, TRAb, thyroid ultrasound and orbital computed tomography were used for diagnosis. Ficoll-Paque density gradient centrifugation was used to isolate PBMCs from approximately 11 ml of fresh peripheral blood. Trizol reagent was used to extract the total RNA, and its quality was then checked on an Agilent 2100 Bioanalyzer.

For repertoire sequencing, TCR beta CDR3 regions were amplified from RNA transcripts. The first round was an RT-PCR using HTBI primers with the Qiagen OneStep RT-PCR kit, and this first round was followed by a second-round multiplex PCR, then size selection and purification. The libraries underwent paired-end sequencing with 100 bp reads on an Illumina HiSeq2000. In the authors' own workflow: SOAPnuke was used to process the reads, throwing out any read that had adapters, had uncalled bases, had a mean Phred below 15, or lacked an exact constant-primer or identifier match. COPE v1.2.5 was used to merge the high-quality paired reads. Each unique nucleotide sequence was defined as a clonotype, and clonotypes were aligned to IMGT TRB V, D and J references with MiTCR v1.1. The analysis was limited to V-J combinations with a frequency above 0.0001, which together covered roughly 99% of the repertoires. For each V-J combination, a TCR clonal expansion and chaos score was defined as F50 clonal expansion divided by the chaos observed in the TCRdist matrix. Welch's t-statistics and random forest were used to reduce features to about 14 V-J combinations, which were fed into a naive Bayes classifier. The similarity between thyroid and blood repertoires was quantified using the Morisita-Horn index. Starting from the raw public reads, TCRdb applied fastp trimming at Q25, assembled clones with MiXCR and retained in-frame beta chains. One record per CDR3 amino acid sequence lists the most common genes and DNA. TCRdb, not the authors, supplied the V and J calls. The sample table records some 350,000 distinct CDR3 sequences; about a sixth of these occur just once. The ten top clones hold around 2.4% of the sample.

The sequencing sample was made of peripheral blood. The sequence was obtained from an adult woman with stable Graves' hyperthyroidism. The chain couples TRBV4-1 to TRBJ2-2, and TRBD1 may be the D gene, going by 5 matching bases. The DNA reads TGCGCCAGCAGCCAAGTAAGGGGCACCGGGGAGCTGTTTTTT. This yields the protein CASSQVRGTGELFF.